The 27 T cell receptor beta chains below come from one sample, sequenced in a study of blood T cell repertoires in COVID-19 (dated by TCRdb to 2020 to 2022). The library relied on the immunoSEQ multiplex PCR assay. What TCRdb holds here is the immuneACCESS table cut down to in-frame rearrangements. Part of the clones is not present; checked against another copy, under half of the missing clones reflect an unresolved V gene, and the others are unexplained. Recorded for this sample are about 92,000 clones; roughly 75% of them occurred a single time. The leading ten clones occupy about 8.7% of the sample. Sequencing was performed on peripheral blood. The receptor set was obtained from a man between 50 and 59 years old who had recovered from COVID-19.

The V call is TRBV20-1, the J call TRBJ2-3; D gene unclear. The germline CDR1 and CDR2 sequences are DFQATT and SNEGSKA (reference sequence). This CDR3 contains 11 residues. Deletions cut 3 bases from V and 5 bases from J, with 6 bases between. This CDR3 is CSARRIDTQYF. Written as DNA, the CDR3 is TGCAGTGCTAGGAGAATAGATACGCAGTATTTT.

The genes are TRBV5-1 and TRBJ2-7; TRBD2 matches at 12 bases. The CDR3 is 14 amino acids. The V and J ends lost 3 bases and 3 bases, in that order; junction bases with no gene match: 1. Germline V CDR1 and CDR2: SGHRS, YFSETQ. The CDR3 nucleotides read TGCGCCAGCAGCTGGACTAGCGGGAACTACGAGCAGTACTTC. This codes for CASSWTSGNYEQYF.

The chain links TRBV7-2 to TRBJ2-3; D remains unclear. Trimming shortened V by 1 base and J by 2 bases, and 13 bases separated the two germline ends. Germline CDR1 SGHTA, CDR2 FQGNSA. CDR3 length: 16 residues. CDR3 DNA sequence: TGTGCCAGCAGCTTAGGATCGTACAGAACCACAGATACGCAGTATTTT. Translation gives CASSLGSYRTTDTQYF. Using reference TRBV7-2 and TRBJ2-3 for the parts outside the CDR3, the full variable domain is GAGVSQSPSNKVTEKGKDVELRCDPISGHTALYWYRQSLGQGLEFLIYFQGNSAPDKSGLPSDRFSAERTGGSVSTLTIQRTQQEDSAVYLCASSLGSYRTTDTQYFGPGTRLTVL.

The rearrangement uses TRBV27 and TRBJ2-7, with D possibly TRBD1 on 6 matching bases. This CDR3 is 15 amino acids long. Germline V gene data show CDR1 as MNHEY and CDR2 as SMNVEV (reference sequence). V was clipped by 1 base and J by 2 bases, with 12 bases between them. CDR3 DNA: TGTGCCAGCAGTTTATTAGGGGGAACAGCCTACGAGCAGTACTTC. This encodes CASSLLGGTAYEQYF.

The CDR3 is CATSDADTQETQYF. The CDR3 region has the DNA TGTGCCACCAGTGATGCTGACACCCAAGAGACCCAGTACTTC. The V gene is TRBV24-1, the J gene TRBJ2-5; D ambiguous. The CDR3 contains 14 residues. The V end was cut by 3 bases, the J end by 1 base, with 8 bases between. The germline gives CDR1 KGHDR, CDR2 SFDVKD.

The J gene is TRBJ1-5, the V gene TRBV6-5, with D unclear. The CDR3 extends over 13 amino acids. Trimming removed 9 bases from V and 4 bases from J, with 13 bases in between. Looked up from germline, CDR1 is MNHEY and CDR2 is SVGAGI. CDR3 region: CASGRNSNQPQHF. CDR3 DNA: TGTGCCAGTGGAAGGAACAGTAATCAGCCCCAGCATTTT.

The rearrangement uses TRBV7-2 and TRBJ2-3; D might be TRBD2 (6 bases). Between the trimmed V and J ends, which lost 1 base and 2 bases, there was a span of 19 bases. Per the germline V gene, CDR1 is SGHTA and CDR2 is FQGNSA. The CDR3 spans 18 residues. The CDR3 spells CASSLDWVIAGFTDTQYF. The CDR3 DNA reads TGTGCCAGCAGCTTAGATTGGGTGATCGCGGGGTTCACAGATACGCAGTATTTT.

The rearrangement links TRBV5-4 to TRBJ2-1, with D perhaps TRBD2 (6 bases). CDR1 and CDR2 from the germline V gene are SGHNT and YYREEE (reference sequence). V was pared by 3 bases and J by 4 bases, with 17 bases between. This CDR3 has 16 residues. The CDR3 loop reads CASSSLRDSRYNEQFF. CDR3 nucleotides: TGTGCCAGCAGCTCCTTGAGGGACTCACGATACAATGAGCAGTTCTTC.

This clone was picked up one time. CDR3 sequence reads: CASSSLYEDQETQYF. The CDR3 DNA reads TGTGCCAGCAGCTCTCTCTACGAAGACCAAGAGACCCAGTACTTC. V and J are TRBV7-9 and TRBJ2-5; D is undetermined. The CDR3 is 15 amino acids. The V gene lost 4 bases and the J gene lost 0 bases, with 12 bases spanning the gap. CDR1 is SEHNR and CDR2 is FQNEAQ in the germline V gene (reference sequence).

The CDR3 here is CASSLGEQGALVYF. The CDR3 nucleotides are TGCGCCAGCAGCTTGGGGGAACAGGGGGCTTTGGTGTACTTC. The chain joins TRBV5-1 to TRBJ2-4; 9 nucleotides align to TRBD1. The trim removed 0 bases at V and 15 bases at J, leaving 10 bases unmatched. Looked up from germline, CDR1 is SGHRS and CDR2 is YFSETQ. The length of the CDR3 is 14 residues.

This sequence joins TRBV3-1 (or the pseudogene TRBV3-2) and TRBJ2-3; 11 nucleotides agree with TRBD2. J was trimmed by 0 bases and V by 1 base; bases with no gene match: 3. CDR1 and CDR2 (germline): LGHDT, YNNKEL (reference sequence). This CDR3 is 17 amino acids long. The CDR3 loop is CASSQGTSGLSTDTQYF. The CDR3, as DNA: TGTGCCAGCAGCCAAGGGACTAGCGGGCTTAGCACAGATACGCAGTATTTT.

This sequence joins TRBV2 and TRBJ1-1; D unresolved. The CDR3 has 14 amino acids. The ends were cut back, 3 bases at V and 4 bases at J, with 12 bases in the middle. Germline V gene data show CDR1 as SNHLY and CDR2 as FYNNEI. In DNA form, the CDR3 reads TGTGCCAGCAGTGACTCCCCACGGTTCACTGAAGCTTTCTTT. This encodes CASSDSPRFTEAFF.

The chain combines TRBV7-8 with TRBJ1-6, with unresolved D. The CDR3 has 16 residues. Germline loops: CDR1 SGHVS, CDR2 FQNEAQ. V dropped 3 bases and J dropped 4 bases, with 13 bases sitting between them. CDR3 protein: CASSFSGISYNSPLHF. CDR3 DNA: TGTGCCAGCAGCTTTTCCGGGATTTCGTATAATTCACCCCTCCACTTT.

The chain couples TRBV7-2 to TRBJ2-5, with 8 nucleotides matching TRBD2. This CDR3 region has 13 residues. Germline V gives CDR1 SGHTA, CDR2 FQGNSA. Germline trimming cut 2 bases from V and 4 bases from J; bases unmatched to any gene: 0. This CDR3 is CASSLSGRETQYF. The CDR3 DNA reads as TGTGCCAGCAGCTTAAGCGGGAGAGAGACCCAGTACTTC. Full variable domain (outside the CDR3, taken from reference TRBV7-2 and TRBJ2-5): GAGVSQSPSNKVTEKGKDVELRCDPISGHTALYWYRQSLGQGLEFLIYFQGNSAPDKSGLPSDRFSAERTGGSVSTLTIQRTQQEDSAVYLCASSLSGRETQYFGPGTRLLVL.

The rearrangement uses TRBV6-1 and TRBJ1-5; TRBD1 might be the D (5 bases). CDR3 length: 16 amino acids. The V gene lost 1 base and the J gene lost 0 bases, with 10 bases spanning the gap. The germline V gene encodes CDR1 MNHNS and CDR2 SASEGT. The CDR3 nucleotides read TGTGCCAGCAGTGAAGTGGCAGGGCTTAGCAATCAGCCCCAGCATTTT. Protein sequence: CASSEVAGLSNQPQHF.

J is TRBJ2-6 and V is TRBV5-1; TRBD1 aligns across 7 bases. Per the germline V gene, CDR1 is SGHRS and CDR2 is YFSETQ. J lost 2 bases, V lost 3 bases, and 5 bases had no gene match. The CDR3 totals 16 residues. The CDR3 region has the DNA TGCGCCAGCAGCTCGACAGGGAACACTGGGGCCAACGTCCTGACTTTC. As protein: CASSSTGNTGANVLTF.

This clone has just a few counts. Other DNA sequences in this sample translate to the same CDR3. The rearrangement links TRBV5-1 to TRBJ1-2; no reliable D call. The germline V and J ends were trimmed by 0 bases and 2 bases, with 8 bases remaining between them. This CDR3 is built from 14 residues. Looked up from germline, CDR1 is SGHRS and CDR2 is YFSETQ. The CDR3: CASSLDSLNYGYTF. CDR3 DNA: TGCGCCAGCAGCTTGGATTCTTTGAACTATGGCTACACCTTC.

CDR3 in DNA: TGTGCCATCAGTGACGGGTCAGGGTTTAATGAAAAACTGTTTTTT. This gives the protein CAISDGSGFNEKLFF. This chain links TRBV10-3 with TRBJ1-4; a weak D match, TRBD1 (5 bases). The V gene lost 3 bases and the J gene lost 4 bases, with 12 bases spanning the gap. The CDR3 consists of 15 residues. Germline-derived CDR1 and CDR2 are ENHRY and SYGVKD.

This clone turned up a few times. CDR3: CASSPGGGRAHEQYF. DNA of the CDR3: TGTGCCAGCAGCCCGGGAGGGGGGCGCGCCCACGAGCAGTACTTC. The chain carries TRBV5-4 and TRBJ2-7; 8 nucleotides align to TRBD2. The germline V gene encodes CDR1 SGHNT and CDR2 YYREEE (reference sequence). This CDR3 is built from 15 residues. V was clipped by 4 bases and J by 5 bases; unmatched bases: 11. Supplemented by reference TRBV5-4 and TRBJ2-7, the full variable domain reads ETGVTQSPTHLIKTRGQQVTLRCSSQSGHNTVSWYQQALGQGPQFIFQYYREEENGRGNFPPRFSGLQFPNYSSELNVNALELDDSALYLCASSPGGGRAHEQYFGPGTRLTVT.

The J gene is TRBJ2-7, the V gene TRBV6-2 or TRBV6-3; TRBD2 matches at 15 bases. Germline V gene data show CDR1 as MNHEY and CDR2 as SVGEGT. The trim removed 5 bases at V and 0 bases at J, leaving 5 bases unmatched. The length of the CDR3 is 17 residues. CDR3 coding DNA: TGTGCCAGCAGTCCCGGGACTAGCGGGAGGAGCTCCTACGAGCAGTACTTC. Translation: CASSPGTSGRSSYEQYF.

This chain joins TRBV3-1 (or the pseudogene TRBV3-2) and TRBJ1-1; a possible D gene is TRBD1 (5 bases). Germline CDR1 is LGHDT and CDR2 is YNNKEL (reference sequence). The germline V and J ends were trimmed by 1 base and 11 bases, with 23 bases remaining between them. This CDR3 has 16 amino acids. The CDR3 here is CASSQVGFSAAGQAFF. In DNA, the CDR3 is TGTGCCAGCAGCCAAGTTGGGTTTAGTGCGGCAGGGCAGGCTTTCTTT.

This clone was counted at least ten times. This chain connects TRBV12-3 or TRBV12-4 to TRBJ2-1, with D perhaps TRBD1 (5 bases). The CDR3 runs 13 residues. V was shortened by 5 bases and J by 7 bases, with 12 bases between the two germline ends. Here the CDR3 DNA reads TGTGCCAGCAGTAGGGGTGGGAAGAATGAGCAGTTCTTC. It specifies CASSRGGKNEQFF.

The rearrangement joins TRBV7-6 to TRBJ2-7, with 11 bases aligning to TRBD2. V shed 4 bases, J shed 4 bases, and the junction held 9 bases outside the gene matches. Germline-derived CDR1 and CDR2 are SGHVS and FNYEAQ. The CDR3 runs 16 residues. The CDR3 coding sequence is TGTGCCAGCAGCTCTCGAACTAGCGGGGGAACTTACGAGCAGTACTTC. Translation: CASSSRTSGGTYEQYF.

The chain is built from TRBV5-5 and TRBJ1-6, with 8 bases matching TRBD1. CDR1 and CDR2 (germline): SGHKS, YYEKEE (reference sequence). CDR3 length: 15 residues. The V and J ends lost 2 bases and 7 bases, in that order; junction bases with no gene match: 5. The CDR3 sequence is CASSFYPGGNSPLHF. The CDR3 DNA reads TGTGCCAGCAGCTTCTACCCAGGGGGCAATTCACCCCTCCACTTT.

This rearrangement joins TRBV9 to TRBJ2-2; 10 nucleotides agree with TRBD2. Unmatched junction bases numbered 4, after V lost 0 bases and J lost 5 bases. Germline CDR1 SGDLS, CDR2 YYNGEE. The CDR3 contains 16 residues. The CDR3 loop is CASSVDPSGSTGELFF. The CDR3 nucleotides are TGTGCCAGCAGCGTAGATCCTAGCGGGAGTACCGGGGAGCTGTTTTTT.

In its sample, this clone was seen a few times. The chain links TRBV7-2 to TRBJ2-7; 9 nucleotides agree with TRBD2. V was clipped by 1 base and J by 5 bases; unmatched bases: 9. Germline CDR1 and CDR2: SGHTA and FQGNSA. The CDR3 has 16 residues. CDR3 sequence: CASSLDGSGRFNEQYF. CDR3 coding DNA: TGTGCCAGCAGCTTAGATGGTAGCGGGAGATTCAACGAGCAGTACTTC.

The V gene is TRBV7-2, the J gene TRBJ2-3; tentatively, D is TRBD2 (5 bases). Per germline, CDR1 SGHTA and CDR2 FQGNSA. The CDR3 is made up of 15 amino acids. V gave up 4 bases and J gave up 2 bases, with 13 bases separating them. For the CDR3, the DNA is TGTGCCAGCAGCTCGCAGCGGAGCCACACAGATACGCAGTATTTT. The encoded protein is CASSSQRSHTDTQYF.